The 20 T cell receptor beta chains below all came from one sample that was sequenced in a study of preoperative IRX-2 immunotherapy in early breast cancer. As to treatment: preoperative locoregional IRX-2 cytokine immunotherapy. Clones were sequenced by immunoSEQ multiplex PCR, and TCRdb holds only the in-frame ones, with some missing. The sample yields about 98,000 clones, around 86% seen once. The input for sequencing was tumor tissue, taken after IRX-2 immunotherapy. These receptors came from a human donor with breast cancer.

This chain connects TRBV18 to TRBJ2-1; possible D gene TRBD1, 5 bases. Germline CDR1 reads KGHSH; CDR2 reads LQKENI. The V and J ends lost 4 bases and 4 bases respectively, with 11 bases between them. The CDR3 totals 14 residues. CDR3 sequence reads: CASSLSTEYNEQFF. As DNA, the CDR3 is TGTGCCAGCTCACTCTCGACAGAGTACAATGAGCAGTTCTTC.

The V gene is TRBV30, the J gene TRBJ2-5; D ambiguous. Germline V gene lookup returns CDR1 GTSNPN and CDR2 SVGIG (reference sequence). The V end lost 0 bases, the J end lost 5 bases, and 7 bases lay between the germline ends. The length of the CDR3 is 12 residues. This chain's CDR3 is CAWSVRLETQYF. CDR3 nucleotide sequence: TGTGCCTGGAGTGTACGACTGGAGACCCAGTACTTC.

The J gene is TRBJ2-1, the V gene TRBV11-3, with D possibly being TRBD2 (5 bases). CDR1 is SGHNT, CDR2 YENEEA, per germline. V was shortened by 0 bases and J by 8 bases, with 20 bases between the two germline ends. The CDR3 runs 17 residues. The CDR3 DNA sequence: TGTGCCAGCAGCTTAGATTCGGCGGGCGGCCATCGGGATGAGCAGTTCTTC. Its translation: CASSLDSAGGHRDEQFF.

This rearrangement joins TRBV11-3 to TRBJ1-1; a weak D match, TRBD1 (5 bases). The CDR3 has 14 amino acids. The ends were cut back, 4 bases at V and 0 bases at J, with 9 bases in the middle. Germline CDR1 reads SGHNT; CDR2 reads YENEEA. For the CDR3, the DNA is TGTGCCAGCAGCTCAGGGACGCTGAACACTGAAGCTTTCTTT. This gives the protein CASSSGTLNTEAFF.

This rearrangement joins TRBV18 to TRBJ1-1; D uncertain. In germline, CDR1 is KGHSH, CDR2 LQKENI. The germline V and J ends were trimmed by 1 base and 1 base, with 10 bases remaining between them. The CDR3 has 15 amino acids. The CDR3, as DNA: TGTGCCAGCTCACCACTGATTCAGGCGAACACTGAAGCTTTCTTT. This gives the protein CASSPLIQANTEAFF. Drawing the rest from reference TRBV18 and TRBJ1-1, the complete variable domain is NAGVMQNPRHLVRRRGQEARLRCSPMKGHSHVYWYRQLPEEGLKFMVYLQKENIIDESGMPKERFSAEFPKEGPSILRIQQVVRGDSAAYFCASSPLIQANTEAFFGQGTRLTVV.

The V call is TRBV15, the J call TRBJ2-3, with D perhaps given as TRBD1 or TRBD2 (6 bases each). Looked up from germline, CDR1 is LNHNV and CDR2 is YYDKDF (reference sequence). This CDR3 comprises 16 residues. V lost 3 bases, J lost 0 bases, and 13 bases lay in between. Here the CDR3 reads CATSREGGLSTDTQYF. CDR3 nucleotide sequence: TGTGCCACCAGCAGGGAGGGGGGACTTAGCACAGATACGCAGTATTTT.

The CDR3 protein is CASSPGTSGGQQYF. The CDR3 DNA follows: TGTGCCAGCAGCCCCGGGACTAGCGGGGGCCAGCAGTACTTC. The chain links TRBV7-6 to TRBJ2-7; TRBD2 agrees at 14 bases. CDR3 length: 14 residues. Germline V gene sequence: CDR1 SGHVS, CDR2 FNYEAQ. V lost 5 bases to trimming and J lost 8 bases; unmatched junction nucleotides: 5.

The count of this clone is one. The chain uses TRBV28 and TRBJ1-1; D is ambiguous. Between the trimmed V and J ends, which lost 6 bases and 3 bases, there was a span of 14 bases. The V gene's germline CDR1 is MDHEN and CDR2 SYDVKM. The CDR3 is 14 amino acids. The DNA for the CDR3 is TGTGCCAGCAGCTCAAGGGCGGGGTACACTGAAGCTTTCTTT. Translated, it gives CASSSRAGYTEAFF.

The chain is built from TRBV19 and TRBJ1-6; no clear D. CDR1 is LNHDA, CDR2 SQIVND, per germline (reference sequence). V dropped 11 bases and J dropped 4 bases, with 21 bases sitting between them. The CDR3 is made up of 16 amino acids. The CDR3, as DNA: TGTGCCCTTGGGAGAGTTGGCGGCTTATATAATTCACCCCTCCACTTT. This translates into CALGRVGGLYNSPLHF.

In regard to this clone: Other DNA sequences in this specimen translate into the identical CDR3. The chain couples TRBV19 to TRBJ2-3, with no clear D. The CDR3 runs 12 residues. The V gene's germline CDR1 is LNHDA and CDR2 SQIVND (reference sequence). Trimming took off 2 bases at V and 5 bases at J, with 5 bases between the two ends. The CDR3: CASSISGDTQYF. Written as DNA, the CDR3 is TGTGCCAGTAGTATATCCGGAGATACGCAGTATTTT.

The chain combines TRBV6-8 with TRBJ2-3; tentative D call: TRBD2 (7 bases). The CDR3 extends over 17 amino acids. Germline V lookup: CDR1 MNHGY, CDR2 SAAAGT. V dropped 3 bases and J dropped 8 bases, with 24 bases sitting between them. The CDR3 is CASSYGQAGLKGGTQYF. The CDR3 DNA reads TGTGCCAGCAGTTATGGTCAAGCGGGGCTAAAAGGGGGTACGCAGTATTTT.

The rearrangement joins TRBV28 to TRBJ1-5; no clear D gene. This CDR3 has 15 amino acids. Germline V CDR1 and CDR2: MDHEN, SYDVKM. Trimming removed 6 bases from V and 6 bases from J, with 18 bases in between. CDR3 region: CASSREATGIQPQHF. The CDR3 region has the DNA TGTGCCAGCAGCCGTGAGGCTACCGGTATTCAGCCCCAGCATTTT. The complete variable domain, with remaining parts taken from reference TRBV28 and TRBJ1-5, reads DVKVTQSSRYLVKRTGEKVFLECVQDMDHENMFWYRQDPGLGLRLIYFSYDVKMKEKGDIPEGYSVSREKKERFSLILESASTNQTSMYLCASSREATGIQPQHFGDGTRLSIL.

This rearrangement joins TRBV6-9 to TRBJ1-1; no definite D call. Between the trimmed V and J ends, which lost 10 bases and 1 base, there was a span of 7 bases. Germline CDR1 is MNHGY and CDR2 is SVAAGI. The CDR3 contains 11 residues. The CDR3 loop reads CAIKENTEAFF. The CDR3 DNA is TGTGCCATCAAGGAGAACACTGAAGCTTTCTTT.

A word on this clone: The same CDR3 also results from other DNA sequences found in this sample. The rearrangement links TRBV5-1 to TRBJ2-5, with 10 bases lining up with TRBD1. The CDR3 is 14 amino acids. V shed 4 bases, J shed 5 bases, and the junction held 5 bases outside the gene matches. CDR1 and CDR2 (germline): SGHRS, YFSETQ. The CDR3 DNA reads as TGCGCCAGCAGCCCGGGACAGGGGAGGGAGACCCAGTACTTC. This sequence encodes CASSPGQGRETQYF.

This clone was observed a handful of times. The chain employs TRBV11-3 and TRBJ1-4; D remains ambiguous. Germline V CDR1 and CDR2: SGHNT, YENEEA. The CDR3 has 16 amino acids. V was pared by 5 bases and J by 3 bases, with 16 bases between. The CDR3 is CASSPAGRLANEKLFF. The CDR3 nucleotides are TGTGCCAGCAGCCCCGCGGGCAGGTTAGCTAATGAAAAACTGTTTTTT.

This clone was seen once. CDR3: CASSLLLGDTQYF. The CDR3 coding sequence is TGTGCCAGCAGCTTATTATTGGGGGATACGCAGTATTTT. The J gene is TRBJ2-3, the V gene TRBV7-1; D gene uncertain. TRBV7-1 is flagged as an ORF with uncertain function. This CDR3 comprises 13 residues. The V gene lost 4 bases and the J gene lost 6 bases, with 11 bases spanning the gap.

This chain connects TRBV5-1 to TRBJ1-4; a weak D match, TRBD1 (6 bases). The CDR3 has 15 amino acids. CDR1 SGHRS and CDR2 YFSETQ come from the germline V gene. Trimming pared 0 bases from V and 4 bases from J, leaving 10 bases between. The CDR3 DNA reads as TGCGCCAGCAGCTTGGACGGGACACATAATGAAAAACTGTTTTTT. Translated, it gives CASSLDGTHNEKLFF.

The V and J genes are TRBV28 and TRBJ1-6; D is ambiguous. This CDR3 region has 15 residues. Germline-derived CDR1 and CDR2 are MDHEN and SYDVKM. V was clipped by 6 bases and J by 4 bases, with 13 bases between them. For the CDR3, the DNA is TGTGCCAGCAGCCTGATTCGGACGTATAATTCACCCCTCCACTTT. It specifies CASSLIRTYNSPLHF.

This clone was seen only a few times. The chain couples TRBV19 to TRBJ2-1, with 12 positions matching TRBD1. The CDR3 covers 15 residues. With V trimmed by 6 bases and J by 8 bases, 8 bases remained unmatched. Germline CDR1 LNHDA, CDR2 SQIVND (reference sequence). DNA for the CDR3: TGTGCCAGTAGCCCCGTCGGGACAGGGGGCCATGAGCAGTTCTTC. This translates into CASSPVGTGGHEQFF. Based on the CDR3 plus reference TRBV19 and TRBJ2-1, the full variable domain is DGGITQSPKYLFRKEGQNVTLSCEQNLNHDAMYWYRQDPGQGLRLIYYSQIVNDFQKGDIAEGYSVSREKKESFPLTVTSAQKNPTAFYLCASSPVGTGGHEQFFGPGTRLTVL.

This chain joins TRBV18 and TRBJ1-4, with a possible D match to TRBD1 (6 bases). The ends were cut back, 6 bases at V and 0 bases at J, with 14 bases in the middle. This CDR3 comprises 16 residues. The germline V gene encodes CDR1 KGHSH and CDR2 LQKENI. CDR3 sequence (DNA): TGTGCCAGCTCGCAGAGACAGGCGACAACTAATGAAAAACTGTTTTTT. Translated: CASSQRQATTNEKLFF.